One sample yielded the 30 T cell receptor beta chains listed below, sequenced in a study of blood T cell repertoires in COVID-19. Clones were read by immunoSEQ multiplex PCR, and TCRdb kept only the in-frame ones, dropping some. The repertoire has about 160,000 clones, around 87% of them found once; the top ten carry around 10%. Sequencing was carried out using peripheral blood. Source of these receptors: a woman aged 70-85 years with COVID-19, enrolled during active disease.

The chain joins TRBV20-1 to TRBJ1-5; 7 bases fit TRBD1. Looked up from germline, CDR1 is DFQATT and CDR2 is SNEGSKA (reference sequence). The V gene end was trimmed by 6 bases and the J gene end by 12 bases; junction bases not matched to a gene: 8. This CDR3 has 11 residues. The CDR3 reads CSAPLGDSQHF. As DNA, the CDR3 is TGCAGTGCCCCCCTAGGGGACAGCCAGCATTTT.

This clone has more than one count but fewer than ten. The V call is TRBV6-4, the J call TRBJ1-1, with 7 bases matching TRBD1. CDR1 and CDR2 from the germline V gene are MRHNA and SNTAGT. The ends lost 5 bases at V and 4 bases at J; junction bases unmatched: 4. CDR3 length: 13 amino acids. The CDR3 bases are TGTGCCAGCAGTCGCCAGGGGGGCACTGAAGCTTTCTTT. Translation gives CASSRQGGTEAFF.

In this sample, this clone turned up once. The gene calls are TRBV10-3 and TRBJ2-1; tentatively, D is TRBD1 (6 bases). In germline, CDR1 is ENHRY, CDR2 SYGVKD. Trimming pared 0 bases from V and 3 bases from J, leaving 9 bases between. The CDR3 covers 15 residues. Written as DNA, the CDR3 is TGTGCCATCAGTGAGTCTTACAGGGACTACAATGAGCAGTTCTTC. Amino acids: CAISESYRDYNEQFF.

The chain combines TRBV30 with TRBJ1-5, with no clear D. V lost 4 bases and J lost 5, with 12 bases in between. There are 13 residues in the CDR3. From germline, CDR1 is GTSNPN and CDR2 SVGIG (reference sequence). CDR3 in DNA: TGTGCCTGGAATACCGATACAGATCAGCCCCAGCATTTT. Its protein is CAWNTDTDQPQHF.

In this sample, this clone turned up once. Other DNA sequences in the sample encode the same CDR3. The chain employs TRBV7-2 and TRBJ2-1; maybe TRBD2 (6 bases). This CDR3 contains 16 residues. Germline V CDR1 and CDR2: SGHTA, FQGNSA. Trimming left V 1 base short and J 3 bases short, with 13 bases between. In DNA, the CDR3 is TGTGCCAGCAGCTTAGGTGGCGGGGAAATCTACAATGAGCAGTTCTTC. As protein: CASSLGGGEIYNEQFF.

The chain uses TRBV11-2 and TRBJ2-5, with 9 bases identical to TRBD2. The CDR3 runs 15 residues. With V trimmed by 0 bases and J by 3 bases, 2 bases remained unmatched. CDR1 and CDR2 from the germline V gene are SGHAT and FQNNGV. The CDR3 is CASSLDLAGEETQYF. The CDR3 region has the DNA TGTGCCAGCAGCTTAGATTTAGCGGGGGAAGAGACCCAGTACTTC. Looking up the rest from reference TRBV11-2 and TRBJ2-5 gives the full variable domain: EAGVAQSPRYKIIEKRQSVAFWCNPISGHATLYWYQQILGQGPKLLIQFQNNGVVDDSQLPKDRFSAERLKGVDSTLKIQPAKLEDSAVYLCASSLDLAGEETQYFGPGTRLLVL.

The chain links TRBV5-6 to TRBJ1-5; D is unresolved. The CDR3 runs to 14 residues. CDR1 and CDR2 from the germline V gene are SGHDT and YYEEEE. V gave up 1 base and J gave up 1 base, with 6 bases separating them. CDR3 amino acids: CASSLWQSNQPQHF. The CDR3 nucleotides read TGTGCCAGCAGCTTGTGGCAGAGCAATCAGCCCCAGCATTTT.

CDR3: CASGPDRDTYNSPLHF. For the CDR3, the DNA is TGTGCTAGTGGTCCCGACCGGGACACCTATAATTCACCCCTCCACTTT. V usage is TRBV12-5 and J usage is TRBJ1-6; D may be TRBD1 (6 bases). V lost 5 bases, J lost 2 bases, and 13 bases lay in between. This CDR3 contains 16 residues. Per germline, CDR1 LGHNT and CDR2 FRNRAP. Based on the CDR3 plus reference TRBV12-5 and TRBJ1-6, the full variable domain is DARVTQTPRHKVTEMGQEVTMRCQPILGHNTVFWYRQTMMQGLELLAYFRNRAPLDDSGMPKDRFSAEMPDATLATLKIQPSEPRDSAVYFCASGPDRDTYNSPLHFGNGTRLTVT.

This sequence joins TRBV3-1 (or the pseudogene TRBV3-2) and TRBJ1-6; no clear D. The CDR3 runs to 15 residues. V was cut by 5 bases and J by 7 bases, with 15 bases left in between. Germline V gene lookup returns CDR1 LGHDT and CDR2 YNNKEL (reference sequence). The CDR3 DNA sequence: TGTGCCAGCAGCTCGGGATTCGCGGGGAATTCACCCCTCCACTTT. Amino acid sequence: CASSSGFAGNSPLHF.

The chain couples TRBV6-1 to TRBJ2-3; TRBD1 aligns across 9 bases. Trimming at V came to 3 bases and at J to 10 bases, leaving 2 bases not matched to a gene. The CDR3 totals 12 residues. In germline, CDR1 is MNHNS, CDR2 SASEGT. The CDR3 spells CASSDRTGAQYF. In nucleotides, the CDR3 is TGTGCCAGCAGTGACAGGACAGGGGCGCAGTATTTT.

V and J are TRBV7-9 and TRBJ2-2; 8 positions match TRBD2. This CDR3 is built from 17 residues. Germline assignment: CDR1 SEHNR and CDR2 FQNEAQ (reference sequence). V lost 1 base and J lost 6; bases outside the gene matches: 10. The CDR3 protein is CASSLVAGGPSSGELFF. CDR3 nucleotides: TGTGCCAGCAGCTTAGTTGCGGGGGGCCCCTCATCCGGGGAGCTGTTTTTT.

In its sample, this clone was seen once. This CDR3 reads CASSGGRSYNEQFF. The CDR3, as DNA: TGTGCCAGTAGCGGGGGCCGCTCCTACAATGAGCAGTTCTTC. This chain links TRBV6-6 with TRBJ2-1; TRBD2 agrees at 9 bases. The length of the CDR3 is 14 residues. After removal of 9 bases from V and 0 bases from J, the junction contained 3 bases not matched to a gene. CDR1 and CDR2 (germline): MNHNY, SVGAGI (reference sequence).

This CDR3 reads CASSDGTSSDTQYF. CDR3 nucleotides: TGTGCCAGCAGCGATGGGACTAGTTCCGATACGCAGTATTTT. The rearrangement joins TRBV7-7 to TRBJ2-3; 8 bases line up with TRBD2. This CDR3 spans 14 amino acids. V lost 5 bases, J lost 6 bases, and 7 bases stayed unmatched. Per the germline V gene, CDR1 is SSHAT and CDR2 is FNYEAQ (reference sequence).

The V and J genes are TRBV7-9 and TRBJ1-2; D call uncertain. V shed 1 base and J shed 3 bases, with 12 bases lying between them. The CDR3 spans 15 residues. Germline loops: CDR1 SEHNR, CDR2 FQNEAQ (reference sequence). The DNA for the CDR3 is TGTGCCAGCAGCTTAGAACGGGATGTCGACTATGGCTACACCTTC. Translated, it gives CASSLERDVDYGYTF.

V and J are TRBV3-1 (or the pseudogene TRBV3-2) and TRBJ1-1, with a weak D call TRBD1 (5 bases). This CDR3 contains 14 residues. Per germline, CDR1 LGHDT and CDR2 YNNKEL (reference sequence). Deletions cut 2 bases from V and 4 bases from J, with 11 bases between. CDR3 region: CASSQRGHATEAFF. CDR3 nucleotide sequence: TGTGCCAGCAGCCAAAGAGGACACGCCACTGAAGCTTTCTTT.

The rearrangement links TRBV5-1 to TRBJ1-5; D unresolved. The V end lost 0 bases, the J end lost 0 bases, and 7 bases lay between the germline ends. CDR1 and CDR2 (germline): SGHRS, YFSETQ. The CDR3 has 15 amino acids. The CDR3 region is CASSLGEGSNQPQHF. CDR3 DNA: TGCGCCAGCAGCTTGGGGGAGGGTAGCAATCAGCCCCAGCATTTT. The complete variable domain, with remaining parts taken from reference TRBV5-1 and TRBJ1-5, reads KAGVTQTPRYLIKTRGQQVTLSCSPISGHRSVSWYQQTPGQGLQFLFEYFSETQRNKGNFPGRFSGRQFSNSRSEMNVSTLELGDSALYLCASSLGEGSNQPQHFGDGTRLSIL.

This clone was picked up one time. The rearrangement links TRBV6-1 to TRBJ1-3; D is possibly TRBD1 (5 bases). The germline V gene has CDR1 MNHNS and CDR2 SASEGT. V was trimmed by 3 bases and J by 2 bases, leaving 5 bases between them. This CDR3 spans 13 amino acids. The DNA for the CDR3 is TGTGCCAGCAGTGACAGGGCTGGAAACACCATATATTTT. Translating gives CASSDRAGNTIYF.

The chain recombines TRBV5-1 with TRBJ2-2, with D tentatively TRBD2 (5 bases). Germline CDR1 SGHRS, CDR2 YFSETQ. CDR3 size: 15 residues. Trimming cost V 4 bases and J 2 bases, with 12 bases left between them. CDR3 nucleotides: TGCGCCAGCAGCCCCGCGGACTTTAACACCGGGGAGCTGTTTTTT. It translates to CASSPADFNTGELFF.

This chain uses TRBV4-1 with TRBJ2-5, with 7 positions matching TRBD1. The CDR3 contains 16 residues. The V gene's germline CDR1 is MGHRA and CDR2 YSYEKL. Losses at the gene ends were 2 bases for V and 4 bases for J; bases not matched to a gene: 10. CDR3 nucleotide sequence: TGCGCCAGCAGCCAACCGGCGACAGGGATGGGAGAGACCCAGTACTTC. Translation gives CASSQPATGMGETQYF.

The chain has TRBV6-6 and TRBJ1-2; D unclear. Deletions cut 6 bases from V and 4 bases from J, with 12 bases between. The CDR3 is made up of 13 amino acids. Germline CDR1 is MNHNY and CDR2 is SVGAGI (reference sequence). The CDR3 bases are TGTGCCAGCAGCCTCGACACGATCTATGGCTACACCTTC. Translated: CASSLDTIYGYTF.

The rearrangement uses TRBV9 and TRBJ1-6; 9 bases agree with TRBD1. The CDR3 loop spans 14 amino acids. V lost 0 bases, J lost 14 bases, and 6 bases stayed unmatched. CDR1 and CDR2 from the germline V gene are SGDLS and YYNGEE. This CDR3 is CASSVGGTGYTLHF. CDR3 nucleotides: TGTGCCAGCAGCGTAGGAGGGACAGGGTACACCCTCCACTTT.

The V call is TRBV19, the J call TRBJ2-2, with 8 bases matching TRBD1. CDR1 and CDR2 (germline): LNHDA, SQIVND (reference sequence). The V segment lost 6 bases and the J segment 4 bases; nucleotides outside the gene matches: 4. The CDR3 runs to 14 residues. The CDR3 nucleotides read TGTGCCAGTAGCCAGGACAGGGTCACCGGGGAGCTGTTTTTT. Translated, it gives CASSQDRVTGELFF.

J is TRBJ2-2 and V is TRBV7-8; the D gene is possibly TRBD1 (6 bases). In germline, CDR1 is SGHVS, CDR2 FQNEAQ. This CDR3 contains 15 residues. V lost 4 bases to trimming and J lost 6 bases, with 15 bases between them. The CDR3 protein is CASSSRGPGAGELFF. In DNA form, the CDR3 reads TGTGCCAGCAGCTCAAGAGGGCCAGGGGCCGGGGAGCTGTTTTTT.

This sequence joins TRBV3-1 (or the pseudogene TRBV3-2) and TRBJ1-1, with TRBD1 matching over 9 bases. Germline trimming cut 5 bases from V and 2 bases from J; bases unmatched to any gene: 6. The CDR3 covers 15 residues. Germline V lookup: CDR1 LGHDT, CDR2 YNNKEL (reference sequence). CDR3 in DNA: TGTGCCAGCAGCGGCAGGGACAGGGCAAACACTGAAGCTTTCTTT. Translation gives CASSGRDRANTEAFF.

This clone was picked up one time. This chain links TRBV30 with TRBJ2-4; 8 nucleotides match TRBD2. The CDR3 sequence is 19 residues long. J gave up 1 base and V 2 bases, and 16 bases lay outside the gene matches. Germline V lookup: CDR1 GTSNPN, CDR2 SVGIG (reference sequence). CDR3 nucleotide sequence: TGTGCCTGGAGTTTTTCGTCCCGGGGGGGGCCCCCGGCCAAAAACATTCAGTACTTC. Amino acid sequence: CAWSFSSRGGPPAKNIQYF.

This clone has only one observation. The rearrangement uses TRBV7-8 and TRBJ1-2; D unresolved. The V end was cut by 3 bases, the J end by 4 bases, with 12 bases between. The CDR3 covers 14 residues. Germline V lookup: CDR1 SGHVS, CDR2 FQNEAQ. CDR3 amino acids: CASSFTSEGYGYTF. The CDR3, as DNA: TGTGCCAGCAGCTTTACATCGGAGGGCTATGGCTACACCTTC. The full variable domain, completed using reference TRBV7-8 and TRBJ1-2, is GAGVSQSPRYKVAKRGQDVALRCDPISGHVSLFWYQQALGQGPEFLTYFQNEAQLDKSGLPSDRFFAERPEGSVSTLKIQRTQQEDSAVYLCASSFTSEGYGYTFGSGTRLTVV.

This chain joins TRBV5-1 and TRBJ1-1; 9 nucleotides agree with TRBD1. CDR1 is SGHRS and CDR2 is YFSETQ in the germline V gene. There are 15 residues in the CDR3. V was pared by 1 base and J by 3 bases, with 4 bases of the junction left unmatched. Here the CDR3 reads CASSLSTGGYTEAFF. The CDR3 DNA follows: TGCGCCAGCAGCTTGTCGACAGGGGGGTACACTGAAGCTTTCTTT. Based on the CDR3 plus reference TRBV5-1 and TRBJ1-1, the full variable domain is KAGVTQTPRYLIKTRGQQVTLSCSPISGHRSVSWYQQTPGQGLQFLFEYFSETQRNKGNFPGRFSGRQFSNSRSEMNVSTLELGDSALYLCASSLSTGGYTEAFFGQGTRLTVV.

The genes are TRBV11-2 and TRBJ2-6, with no clear D. The CDR3 totals 17 residues. CDR1 is SGHAT and CDR2 is FQNNGV in the germline V gene. The V and J ends lost 6 bases and 0 bases respectively, with 15 bases between them. CDR3 region: CASRKLNLRSGANVLTF. CDR3 nucleotide sequence: TGTGCCAGCAGGAAGCTTAATCTCCGCTCTGGGGCCAACGTCCTGACTTTC.

The chain couples TRBV12-3 or TRBV12-4 to TRBJ1-5; TRBD1 might be the D (5 bases). The CDR3 is 13 amino acids. Trimming shortened V by 6 bases and J by 5 bases, and 11 bases separated the two germline ends. The CDR3 region is CASRGQADQPQHF. The CDR3 DNA reads as TGTGCCAGCAGAGGACAAGCAGATCAGCCCCAGCATTTT.

The chain combines TRBV7-2 with TRBJ1-3, with 8 bases that match TRBD1. Germline V gene data show CDR1 as SGHTA and CDR2 as FQGNSA. CDR3 size: 16 residues. Losses at the gene ends were 5 bases for V and 0 bases for J; bases not matched to a gene: 6. CDR3 nucleotide sequence: TGTGCCAGCAGCGAGGACAGGGTTGTCTCTGGAAACACCATATATTTT. Protein sequence: CASSEDRVVSGNTIYF.